This record looks at one TCR beta chain sequence and its context. Its antigen remains unidentified. No quality values exist for individual bases; no much larger clone is one base distant. V sheds 0 bases and J sheds 4 bases, leaving 6 bases between their ends. The CDR3 runs 12 residues from the cysteine to the phenylalanine. Only the CDR3 portion is preserved as DNA: 36 bases, with reading frame beginning at the first base. According to the germline V gene (reference sequence), CDR1 reads DFQATT and CDR2 reads SNEGSKA. This specimen belongs to a study of post-analysis software for immune sequencing data (dated by TCRdb to the mid-2010s). General notes on the study: Disease courses on record covered relapsing-remitting, secondary progressive and progressive-relapsing multiple sclerosis, though some patients had no subtype annotation. A subset of samples was prepared in parallel using single-end sample barcoding, then pooled and co-amplified after Illumina adapter ligation. The patient repertoires were set against about 10 previously published healthy control repertoires from donors whose ages ranged from roughly 6 to 26 years. Overall results and qualifications from the work: Patients showed significantly higher frequencies than controls for roughly 5 TRBV segments, among them TRBV5-6, TRBV5-1 and TRBV20-1. Direct clustering with F measure showed strong co-clustering of samples prepared in the same batch, prompting a batch-effect correction. Normalized Chao1 diversity was significantly lower in multiple sclerosis patients than controls, suggesting substantial peripheral T-cell clonal expansion. The control group was slightly older than the multiple sclerosis patient group.

Libraries were made using PCR. The sample was run on an Illumina HiSeq 2500. To reduce PCR and sequencing biases, unique molecular identifiers were built into the TCR beta cDNA libraries. Per 1 to 10 million input T cells, approximately 500,000 cDNA molecules were obtained, such that each molecule approximated one T cell. Patient libraries were prepared and sequenced with the same protocol used for the earlier healthy control dataset. Within a given batch, samples were prepared together, multiplexed and sequenced on the same HiSeq lane. For the original study's pipeline: Raw barcoded reads were processed with MIGEC, discarding single-read molecular identifier groups before consensus assembly and CDR3 extraction. VDJtools was used for post-analysis of the clonotype tables, and diversity was normalized by down-sampling every dataset to the size of the smallest sample. Repertoire overlap clustering matched CDR3 amino acid but not nucleotide sequences to correct batch-related cross-sample contamination. Using fastp at Q25 and MiXCR, TCRdb reprocessed the public reads and kept productive beta chains. Rows merge per CDR3 protein into single entries with the most common DNA and genes. For this entry, the V and J calls and clone size follow TCRdb and not the study's own pipeline. This sample holds about 820,000 distinct CDR3 sequences; roughly 58% were observed only once. Jointly, the top ten make up around 4.5% of the sample.

To demonstrate the VDJtools post-analysis software, TCR beta repertoires were profiled from the peripheral blood of roughly 12 young patients with multiple sclerosis. Multiple sclerosis patients were children and adolescents aged roughly 6 to 15 years. The chain was built from TRBV20-1 and TRBJ1-2; no D gene can be assigned with confidence. Sequences were obtained from blood. The receptor comes from a girl aged 5-17 years with multiple sclerosis. The CDR3 reads as follows: CSARDLGYGYTF. The nucleotide sequence is TGCAGTGCTAGAGACCTTGGCTATGGCTACACCTTC.